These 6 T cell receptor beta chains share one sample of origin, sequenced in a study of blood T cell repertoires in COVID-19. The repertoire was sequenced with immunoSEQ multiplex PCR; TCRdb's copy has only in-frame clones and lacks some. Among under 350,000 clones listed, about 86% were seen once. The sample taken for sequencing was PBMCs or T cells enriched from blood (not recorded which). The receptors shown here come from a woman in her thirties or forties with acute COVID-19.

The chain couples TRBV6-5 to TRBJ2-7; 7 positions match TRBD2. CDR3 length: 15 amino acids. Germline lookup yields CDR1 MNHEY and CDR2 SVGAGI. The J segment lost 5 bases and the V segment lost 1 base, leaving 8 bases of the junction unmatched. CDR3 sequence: CASSYWGEGRDEQYF. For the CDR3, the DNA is TGTGCCAGCAGTTACTGGGGGGAGGGCCGTGACGAGCAGTACTTC.

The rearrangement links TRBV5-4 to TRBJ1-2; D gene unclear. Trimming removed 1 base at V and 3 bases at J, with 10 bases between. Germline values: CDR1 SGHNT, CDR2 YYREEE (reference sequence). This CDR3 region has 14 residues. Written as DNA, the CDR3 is TGTGCCAGCAGCTTGCGCGTGGACTACTATGGCTACACCTTC. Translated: CASSLRVDYYGYTF.

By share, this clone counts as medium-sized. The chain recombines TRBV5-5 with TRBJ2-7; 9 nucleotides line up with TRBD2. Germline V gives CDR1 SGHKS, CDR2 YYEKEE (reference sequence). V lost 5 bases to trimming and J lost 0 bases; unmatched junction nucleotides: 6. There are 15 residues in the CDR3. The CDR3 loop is CASSTTSGLSYEQYF. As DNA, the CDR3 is TGTGCCAGCAGTACCACTAGCGGGCTCTCCTACGAGCAGTACTTC.

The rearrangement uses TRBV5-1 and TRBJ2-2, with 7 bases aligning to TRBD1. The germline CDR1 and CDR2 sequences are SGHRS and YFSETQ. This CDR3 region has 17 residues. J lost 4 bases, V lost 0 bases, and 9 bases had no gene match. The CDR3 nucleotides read TGCGCCAGCAGCTTGGTTTCGAGACAGGGCGGCACCGGGGAGCTGTTTTTT. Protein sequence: CASSLVSRQGGTGELFF.

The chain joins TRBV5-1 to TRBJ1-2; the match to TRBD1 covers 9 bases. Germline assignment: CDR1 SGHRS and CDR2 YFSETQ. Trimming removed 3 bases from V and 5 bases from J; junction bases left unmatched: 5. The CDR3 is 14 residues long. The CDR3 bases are TGCGCCAGCAGCTCGGGACAGGGCCGATATGGCTACACCTTC. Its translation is CASSSGQGRYGYTF.

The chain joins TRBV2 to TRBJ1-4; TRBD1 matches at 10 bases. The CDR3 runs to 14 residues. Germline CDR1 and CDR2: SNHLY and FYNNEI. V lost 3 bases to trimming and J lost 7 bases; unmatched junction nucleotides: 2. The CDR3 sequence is CASSDWDRGEKLFF. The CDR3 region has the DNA TGTGCCAGCAGTGATTGGGACAGGGGTGAAAAACTGTTTTTT.